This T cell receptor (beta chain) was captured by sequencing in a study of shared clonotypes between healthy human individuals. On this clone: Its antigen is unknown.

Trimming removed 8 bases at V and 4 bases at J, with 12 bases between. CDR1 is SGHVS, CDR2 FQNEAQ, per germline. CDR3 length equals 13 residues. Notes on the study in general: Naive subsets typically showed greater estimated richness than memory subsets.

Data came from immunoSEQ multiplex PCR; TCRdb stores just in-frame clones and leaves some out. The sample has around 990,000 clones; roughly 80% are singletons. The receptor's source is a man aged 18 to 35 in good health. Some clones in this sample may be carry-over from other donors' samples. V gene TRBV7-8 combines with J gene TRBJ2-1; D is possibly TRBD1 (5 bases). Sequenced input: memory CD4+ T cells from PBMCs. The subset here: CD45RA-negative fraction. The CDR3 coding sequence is TGTGCCAGCGGACGACAGACGTACAATGAGCAGTTCTTC. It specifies CASGRQTYNEQFF.